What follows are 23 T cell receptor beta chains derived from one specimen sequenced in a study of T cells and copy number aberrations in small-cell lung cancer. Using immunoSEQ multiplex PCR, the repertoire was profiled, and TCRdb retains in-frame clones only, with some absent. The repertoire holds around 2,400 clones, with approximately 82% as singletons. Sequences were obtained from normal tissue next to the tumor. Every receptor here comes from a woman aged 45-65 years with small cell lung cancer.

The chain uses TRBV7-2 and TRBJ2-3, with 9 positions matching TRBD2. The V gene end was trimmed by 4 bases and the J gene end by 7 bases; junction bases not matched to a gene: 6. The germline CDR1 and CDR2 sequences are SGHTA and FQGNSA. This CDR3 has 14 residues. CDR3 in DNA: TGTGCCAGCAGCTCGGGACTAGCATTTTATACGCAGTATTTT. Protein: CASSSGLAFYTQYF.

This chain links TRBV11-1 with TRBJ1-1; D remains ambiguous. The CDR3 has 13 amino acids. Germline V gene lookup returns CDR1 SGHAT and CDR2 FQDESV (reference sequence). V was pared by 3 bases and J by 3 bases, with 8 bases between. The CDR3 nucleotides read TGTGCCAGCAGCTTCGGGTTCGACACTGAAGCTTTCTTT. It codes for CASSFGFDTEAFF.

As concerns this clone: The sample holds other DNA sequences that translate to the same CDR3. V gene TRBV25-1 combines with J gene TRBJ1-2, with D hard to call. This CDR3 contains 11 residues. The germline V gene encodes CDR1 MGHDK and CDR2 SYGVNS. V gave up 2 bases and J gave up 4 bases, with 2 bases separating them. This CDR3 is CASSESYGYTF. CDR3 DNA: TGTGCCAGCAGTGAAAGCTATGGCTACACCTTC.

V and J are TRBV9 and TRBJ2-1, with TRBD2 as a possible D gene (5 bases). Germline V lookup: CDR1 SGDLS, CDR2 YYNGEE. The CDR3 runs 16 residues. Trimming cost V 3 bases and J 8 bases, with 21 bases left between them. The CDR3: CASSETAEVLGDEQFF. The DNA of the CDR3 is TGTGCCAGCAGCGAGACGGCGGAGGTCTTAGGCGATGAGCAGTTCTTC.

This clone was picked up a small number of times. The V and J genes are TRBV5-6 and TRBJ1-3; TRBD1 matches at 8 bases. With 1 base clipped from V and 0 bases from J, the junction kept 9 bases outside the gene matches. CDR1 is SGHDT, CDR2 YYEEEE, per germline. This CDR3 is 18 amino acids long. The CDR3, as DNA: TGTGCCAGCAGCTTGCTAGGACAGGGCGCTCCCTCTGGAAACACCATATATTTT. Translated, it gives CASSLLGQGAPSGNTIYF.

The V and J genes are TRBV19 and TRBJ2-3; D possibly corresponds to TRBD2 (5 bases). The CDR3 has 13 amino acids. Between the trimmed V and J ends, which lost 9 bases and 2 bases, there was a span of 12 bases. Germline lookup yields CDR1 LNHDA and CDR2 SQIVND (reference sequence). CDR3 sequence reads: CASGDSITDTQYF. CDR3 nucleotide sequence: TGTGCCAGCGGGGATTCCATCACAGATACGCAGTATTTT. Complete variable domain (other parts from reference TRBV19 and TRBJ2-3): DGGITQSPKYLFRKEGQNVTLSCEQNLNHDAMYWYRQDPGQGLRLIYYSQIVNDFQKGDIAEGYSVSREKKESFPLTVTSAQKNPTAFYLCASGDSITDTQYFGPGTRLTVL.

The CDR3 reads CASSGRTESSYEQYF. The CDR3 coding sequence is TGTGCCAGCAGCGGAAGGACAGAGAGCTCCTACGAGCAGTACTTC. This chain uses TRBV5-6 with TRBJ2-7; D is perhaps TRBD1 (6 bases). This CDR3 has 15 residues. Germline V gene data show CDR1 as SGHDT and CDR2 as YYEEEE. Trimming left V 4 bases short and J 0 bases short, with 14 bases between.

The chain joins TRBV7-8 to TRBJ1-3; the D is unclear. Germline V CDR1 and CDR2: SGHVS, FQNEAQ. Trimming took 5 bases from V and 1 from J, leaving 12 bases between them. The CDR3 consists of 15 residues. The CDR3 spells CASSPGRGSGNTIYF. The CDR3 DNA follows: TGTGCCAGCAGCCCAGGTCGGGGATCTGGAAACACCATATATTTT. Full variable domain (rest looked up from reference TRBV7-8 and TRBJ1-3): GAGVSQSPRYKVAKRGQDVALRCDPISGHVSLFWYQQALGQGPEFLTYFQNEAQLDKSGLPSDRFFAERPEGSVSTLKIQRTQQEDSAVYLCASSPGRGSGNTIYFGEGSWLTVV.

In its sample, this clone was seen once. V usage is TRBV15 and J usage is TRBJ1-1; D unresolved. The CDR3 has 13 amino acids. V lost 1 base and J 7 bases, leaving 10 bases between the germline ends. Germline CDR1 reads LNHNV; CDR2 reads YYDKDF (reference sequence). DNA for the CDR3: TGTGCCACCAGCAGAGTAAGGGAGGGTGAAGCTTTCTTT. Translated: CATSRVREGEAFF. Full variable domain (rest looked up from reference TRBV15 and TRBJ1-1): DAMVIQNPRYQVTQFGKPVTLSCSQTLNHNVMYWYQQKSSQAPKLLFHYYDKDFNNEADTPDNFQSRRPNTSFCFLDIRSPGLGDTAMYLCATSRVREGEAFFGQGTRLTVV.

CDR3 sequence reads: CASSRTSGRTDTQYF. The CDR3 region has the DNA TGTGCCAGCAGCCGTACTAGCGGGAGAACAGATACGCAGTATTTT. This chain links TRBV11-1 with TRBJ2-3; TRBD2 aligns across 11 bases. There are 15 residues in the CDR3. Germline assignment: CDR1 SGHAT and CDR2 FQDESV (reference sequence). J was trimmed by 3 bases and V by 5 bases; bases with no gene match: 4.

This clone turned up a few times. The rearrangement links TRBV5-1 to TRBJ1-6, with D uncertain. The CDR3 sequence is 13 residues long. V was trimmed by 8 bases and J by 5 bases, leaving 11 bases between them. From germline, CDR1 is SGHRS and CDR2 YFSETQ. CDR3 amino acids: CASKTSNNSPLHF. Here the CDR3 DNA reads TGCGCCAGTAAGACAAGTAATAATTCACCCCTCCACTTT.

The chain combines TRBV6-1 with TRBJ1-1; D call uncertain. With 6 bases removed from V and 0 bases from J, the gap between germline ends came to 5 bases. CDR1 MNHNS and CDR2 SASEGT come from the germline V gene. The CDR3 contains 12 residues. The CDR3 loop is CASRPMNTEAFF. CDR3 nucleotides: TGTGCCAGCAGGCCGATGAACACTGAAGCTTTCTTT.

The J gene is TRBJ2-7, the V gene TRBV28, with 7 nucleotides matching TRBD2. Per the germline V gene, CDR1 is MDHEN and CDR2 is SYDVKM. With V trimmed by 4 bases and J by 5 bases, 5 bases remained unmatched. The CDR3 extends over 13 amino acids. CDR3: CASSSGRLDEQYF. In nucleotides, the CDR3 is TGTGCCAGCAGTTCCGGGAGGCTCGACGAGCAGTACTTC.

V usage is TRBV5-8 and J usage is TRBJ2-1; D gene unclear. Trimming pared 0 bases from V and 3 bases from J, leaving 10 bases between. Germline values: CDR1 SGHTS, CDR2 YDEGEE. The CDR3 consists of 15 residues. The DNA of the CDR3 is TGTGCCAGCAGCTTGGCACAGTTGGTCTACAATGAGCAGTTCTTC. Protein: CASSLAQLVYNEQFF.

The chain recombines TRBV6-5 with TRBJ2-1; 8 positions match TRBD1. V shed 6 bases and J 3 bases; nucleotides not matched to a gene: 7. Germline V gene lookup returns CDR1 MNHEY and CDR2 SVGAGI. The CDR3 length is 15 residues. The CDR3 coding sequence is TGTGCCAGCAGGGATTTGACAGGGGTCTACAATGAGCAGTTCTTC. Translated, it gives CASRDLTGVYNEQFF.

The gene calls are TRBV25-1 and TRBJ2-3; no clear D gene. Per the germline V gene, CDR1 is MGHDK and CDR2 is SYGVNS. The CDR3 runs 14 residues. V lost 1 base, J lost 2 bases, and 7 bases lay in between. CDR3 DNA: TGTGCCAGCAGTGAATCTCAATTCACAGATACGCAGTATTTT. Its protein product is CASSESQFTDTQYF.

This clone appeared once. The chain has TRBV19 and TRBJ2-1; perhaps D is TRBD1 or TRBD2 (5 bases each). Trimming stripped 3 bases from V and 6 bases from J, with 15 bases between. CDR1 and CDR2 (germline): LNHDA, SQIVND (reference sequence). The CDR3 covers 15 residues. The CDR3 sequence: CASSIPGTQGNEQFF. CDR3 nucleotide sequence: TGTGCCAGTAGTATTCCCGGGACCCAGGGCAATGAGCAGTTCTTC.

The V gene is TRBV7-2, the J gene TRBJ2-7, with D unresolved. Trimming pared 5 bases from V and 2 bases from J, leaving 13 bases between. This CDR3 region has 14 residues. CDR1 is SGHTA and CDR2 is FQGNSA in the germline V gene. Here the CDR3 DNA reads TGTGCCAGCAGCCTCCAGACCGGAACCTACGAGCAGTACTTC. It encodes CASSLQTGTYEQYF.

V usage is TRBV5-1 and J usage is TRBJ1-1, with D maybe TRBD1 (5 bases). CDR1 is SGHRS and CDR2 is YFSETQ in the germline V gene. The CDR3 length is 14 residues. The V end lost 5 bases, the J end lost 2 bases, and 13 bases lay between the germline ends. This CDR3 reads CASRVWDGNTEAFF. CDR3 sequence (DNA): TGCGCCAGCAGGGTCTGGGACGGTAACACTGAAGCTTTCTTT.

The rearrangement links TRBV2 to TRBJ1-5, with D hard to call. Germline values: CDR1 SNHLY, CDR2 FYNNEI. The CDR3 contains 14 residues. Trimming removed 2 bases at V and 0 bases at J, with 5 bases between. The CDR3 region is CASSEHSSNQPQHF. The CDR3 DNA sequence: TGTGCCAGCAGTGAACACAGTAGCAATCAGCCCCAGCATTTT.

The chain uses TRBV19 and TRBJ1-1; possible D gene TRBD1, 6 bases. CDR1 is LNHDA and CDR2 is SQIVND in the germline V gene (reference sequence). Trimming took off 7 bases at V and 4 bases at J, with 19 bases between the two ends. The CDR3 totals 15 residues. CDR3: CASKPDRWGFTEAFF. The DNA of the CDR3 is TGTGCCAGTAAACCAGACAGGTGGGGTTTCACTGAAGCTTTCTTT.

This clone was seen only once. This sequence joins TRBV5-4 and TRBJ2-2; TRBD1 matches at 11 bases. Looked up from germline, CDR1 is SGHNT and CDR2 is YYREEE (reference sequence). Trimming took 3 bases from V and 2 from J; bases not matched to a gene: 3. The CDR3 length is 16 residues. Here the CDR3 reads CASSSGQGVNTGELFF. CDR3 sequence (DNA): TGTGCCAGCAGCTCGGGACAGGGGGTAAACACCGGGGAGCTGTTTTTT.

CDR3 region: CASSAGTGEINEQYF. CDR3 sequence (DNA): TGTGCCAGCAGTGCCGGGACAGGGGAAATAAACGAGCAGTACTTC. V and J are TRBV25-1 and TRBJ2-7; 10 bases align to TRBD1. J was trimmed by 5 bases and V by 4 bases; bases with no gene match: 8. Germline CDR1 and CDR2: MGHDK and SYGVNS. The CDR3 contains 15 residues.